This TCR beta chain was recovered during a study of cytomegalovirus exposure and HLA in healthy donors. About the research overall: Later analysis reported that the roughly 120 validation repertoires shared the platform of the roughly 630 first-cohort repertoires.

The donors were part of the validation cohort of some 120 subjects. That cohort was separate from the first cohort, which comprised under 700 subjects. The CDR3 loop spans 15 amino acids. Germline CDR1 reads KGHSH; CDR2 reads LQKENI. Trimming stripped 5 bases from V and 2 bases from J, with 16 bases between. General study points: The study designated 150 to 200 TCR beta chains cytomegalovirus-associated.

The method was immunoSEQ multiplex PCR; TCRdb's version includes in-frame clones alone and lacks a portion of them. The table shows about 140,000 clones, with over 80% occurring only once. This clone was observed once. What it binds is not known. The rearrangement joins TRBV18 to TRBJ2-7, with a possible D match to TRBD1 (6 bases). The sequenced material came from PBMCs. The origin of this receptor is a man younger than 35 in good health and CMV-seropositive. CDR3 region: CASSSRTEQPYEQYF. CDR3 bases: TGTGCCAGCTCATCCCGGACAGAACAACCCTACGAGCAGTACTTC.